One sample yielded the 20 T cell receptor beta chains listed below, sequenced in a study of T cells in Graves' hyperthyroidism and ophthalmopathy. What was amplified from RNA transcripts were TCR beta CDR3 regions. TCR CDR3 underwent first-round RT-PCR with the HTBI primer set. MiXCR, run by TCRdb on the multiplex PCR reads, gives a single entry per CDR3 protein. There are 300,000 to 450,000 distinct CDR3 sequences in the sample; 25% occur only once, and more than 60% lies in the top ten. What was sequenced was blood. All receptors come from a man aged 50 or older with Graves' hyperthyroidism.

This clonotype was detected many times. This chain uses TRBV29-1 with TRBJ2-1; 9 bases line up with TRBD1. V lost 6 bases to trimming and J lost 8 bases; unmatched junction nucleotides: 8. CDR1 is SQVTM and CDR2 is ANQGSEA in the germline V gene. The CDR3 runs 13 residues. The CDR3 DNA sequence: TGCAGCGTGACCGGGACAGGGTCCCATGAGCAGTTCTTC. It is translated as CSVTGTGSHEQFF.

The chain uses TRBV7-9 and TRBJ2-1; 9 nucleotides match TRBD2. The CDR3 is 15 residues long. The germline V gene has CDR1 SEHNR and CDR2 FQNEAQ (reference sequence). V trimming: 1 base; J trimming: 4 bases; junction bases outside the gene matches: 2. Here the CDR3 DNA reads TGTGCCAGCAGCTTAGATAGCGGGGGTTACAATGAGCAGTTCTTC. It encodes CASSLDSGGYNEQFF.

Many counts were recorded for this clonotype. The rearrangement uses TRBV7-9 and TRBJ2-7; 7 bases are a match to TRBD2. The CDR3 runs to 13 residues. CDR1 and CDR2 from the germline V gene are SEHNR and FQNEAQ (reference sequence). V dropped 1 base and J dropped 6; count of bases not matched to a gene: 3. The CDR3 nucleotides are TGTGCCAGCAGCTTAGAATGGGGGGGCGAGCAGTACTTC. This translates into CASSLEWGGEQYF.

V gene TRBV6-1 combines with J gene TRBJ2-2; a weak D match, TRBD2 (6 bases). The germline V gene has CDR1 MNHNS and CDR2 SASEGT. The V and J ends lost 8 bases and 3 bases respectively, with 13 bases between them. The CDR3 covers 14 residues. The CDR3 region is CASGRGGDTGELFF. The CDR3 DNA reads as TGTGCCAGCGGTCGGGGCGGGGACACCGGGGAGCTGTTTTTT.

Notes on this clonotype: A read error may explain this, as a much larger clone is one base away. The rearrangement joins TRBV11-2 to TRBJ2-1, with D unclear. V dropped 4 bases and J dropped 7 bases, with 14 bases sitting between them. The CDR3 sequence is 14 residues long. The V gene's germline CDR1 is SGHAT and CDR2 FQNNGV. The CDR3 protein is CASSSEKFGNEQFF. CDR3 coding DNA: TGTGCCAGCAGCTCGGAGAAGTTCGGGAATGAGCAGTTCTTC.

The chain carries TRBV9 and TRBJ2-3; 15 bases match TRBD2. V shed 6 bases, J shed 0 bases, and the junction held 5 bases outside the gene matches. Germline V lookup: CDR1 SGDLS, CDR2 YYNGEE. CDR3 length: 17 amino acids. CDR3 loop: CASTGLAGGKSTDTQYF. The CDR3 DNA reads as TGTGCCAGCACCGGACTAGCGGGAGGGAAAAGCACAGATACGCAGTATTTT.

This clonotype was counted a few times. The rearrangement links TRBV2 to TRBJ1-4; TRBD1 matches at 10 bases. Losses at the gene ends were 10 bases for V and 4 bases for J; bases not matched to a gene: 12. The germline V gene has CDR1 SNHLY and CDR2 FYNNEI. This CDR3 has 16 amino acids. The CDR3 DNA sequence: TGTGCCACCTCTCCGGGACAGGGGAGGAGTAATGAAAAACTGTTTTTT. It specifies CATSPGQGRSNEKLFF.

This clonotype was counted only a few times. This chain connects TRBV20-1 to TRBJ1-5, with D possibly matching TRBD1 (5 bases). The germline CDR1 and CDR2 sequences are DFQATT and SNEGSKA (reference sequence). This CDR3 is 13 amino acids long. V lost 3 bases and J lost 4, with 10 bases in between. CDR3: CSASMDNNQPQHF. The CDR3 DNA reads TGCAGTGCTAGCATGGACAATAATCAGCCCCAGCATTTT.

V gene TRBV6-2 or TRBV6-3 combines with J gene TRBJ2-1, with 15 bases identical to TRBD2. This CDR3 has 16 residues. The trim removed 6 bases at V and 12 bases at J, leaving 12 bases unmatched. In germline, CDR1 is MNHEY, CDR2 SVGEGT. The CDR3 DNA sequence: TGTGCCAGCAGCCCTACACCGGGACTAGCGGGAGGCGGGCAGTTCTTC. Translation gives CASSPTPGLAGGGQFF.

This clonotype was observed a few times. The CDR3 DNA follows: TGTGCCAGCAGTTTATCGGGACTAGCGGGAGGGATAGATACGCAGTATTTT. As protein: CASSLSGLAGGIDTQYF. J is TRBJ2-3 and V is TRBV28; 16 bases agree with TRBD2. Trimming at V came to 1 base and at J to 5 bases, leaving 3 bases not matched to a gene. CDR1 and CDR2 from the germline V gene are MDHEN and SYDVKM. The CDR3 covers 17 residues.

There are many counts of this clonotype. V usage is TRBV27 and J usage is TRBJ2-3, with D maybe TRBD1 (7 bases). V dropped 5 bases and J dropped 1 base, with 16 bases sitting between them. The V gene's germline CDR1 is MNHEY and CDR2 SMNVEV (reference sequence). This CDR3 is 16 amino acids long. The CDR3 DNA is TGTGCCAGCAGTCCAGCGGAGGGGGCTGGCACAGATACGCAGTATTTT. Protein sequence: CASSPAEGAGTDTQYF.

This clonotype has only a few counts. V and J are TRBV6-1 and TRBJ1-1; D is unresolved. Germline V gene data show CDR1 as MNHNS and CDR2 as SASEGT. Trimming took off 10 bases at V and 0 bases at J, with 12 bases between the two ends. The CDR3 contains 13 residues. The chain's CDR3 is CANRRNMNTEAFF. The CDR3 nucleotides read TGTGCCAACAGACGGAACATGAACACTGAAGCTTTCTTT.

This clonotype was counted a few times. The rearrangement links TRBV20-1 to TRBJ1-5; 11 bases align to TRBD1. The CDR3 spans 13 residues. CDR1 and CDR2 (germline): DFQATT, SNEGSKA (reference sequence). Trimming cost V 6 bases and J 7 bases; bases outside gene matches: 5. The DNA for the CDR3 is TGCAGTGCCCCCGGGACAGGGGGACAGCCCCAGCATTTT. The encoded protein is CSAPGTGGQPQHF.

The chain employs TRBV24-1 and TRBJ2-7, with TRBD2 identical over 14 bases. The germline V gene has CDR1 KGHDR and CDR2 SFDVKD. Trimming cost V 4 bases and J 6 bases; bases outside gene matches: 7. The CDR3 is made up of 16 amino acids. CDR3 in DNA: TGTGCCACCAGTGACACCGGGACTAGCGGGAGTAGCGAGCAGTACTTC. Translating gives CATSDTGTSGSSEQYF.

This clonotype was observed a few times. CDR3: CASKTNPSYEQYF. Written as DNA, the CDR3 is TGTGCCAGCAAGACAAACCCCTCCTACGAGCAGTACTTC. This sequence joins TRBV28 and TRBJ2-7; no reliable D call. This CDR3 comprises 13 residues. V dropped 7 bases and J dropped 0 bases, with 10 bases sitting between them. Germline loops: CDR1 MDHEN, CDR2 SYDVKM.

This clonotype was seen at least ten times. V gene TRBV7-3 combines with J gene TRBJ2-2; no reliable D call. CDR1 and CDR2 from the germline V gene are SGHTA and FQGTGA. CDR3 length: 15 amino acids. Between the trimmed V and J ends, which lost 5 bases and 0 bases, there was a span of 10 bases. The CDR3 is CASSPSQANTGELFF. CDR3 bases: TGTGCCAGCAGCCCCAGTCAGGCGAACACCGGGGAGCTGTTTTTT.

The chain joins TRBV11-2 to TRBJ2-7; D not certain. Germline V lookup: CDR1 SGHAT, CDR2 FQNNGV. V gave up 5 bases and J gave up 0 bases, with 20 bases separating them. The CDR3 runs to 17 residues. As DNA, the CDR3 is TGTGCCAGCAGCACAGCTAAAACGAGGAGAATCTCCTACGAGCAGTACTTC. It encodes CASSTAKTRRISYEQYF.

This clonotype was counted at least ten times. This chain uses TRBV10-3 with TRBJ1-5; no clear D gene. The germline V and J ends were trimmed by 2 bases and 2 bases, with 1 base remaining between them. The V gene's germline CDR1 is ENHRY and CDR2 SYGVKD. The CDR3 sequence is 12 residues long. CDR3 in amino acids: CAISEGNQPQHF. The CDR3 nucleotides read TGTGCCATCAGTGAGGGCAATCAGCCCCAGCATTTT.

This chain joins TRBV20-1 and TRBJ2-3, with a weak D call TRBD1 (5 bases). The CDR3 consists of 15 residues. Germline assignment: CDR1 DFQATT and CDR2 SNEGSKA (reference sequence). The ends were cut back, 3 bases at V and 0 bases at J, with 13 bases in the middle. The chain's CDR3 is CSARDIQRSTDTQYF. The CDR3 bases are TGCAGTGCTAGGGACATACAACGAAGCACAGATACGCAGTATTTT.

The rearrangement uses TRBV27 and TRBJ2-1; possibly TRBD2 for D (6 bases). V was shortened by 5 bases and J by 7 bases, with 12 bases between the two germline ends. The CDR3 runs 13 residues. From germline, CDR1 is MNHEY and CDR2 SMNVEV (reference sequence). Written as DNA, the CDR3 is TGTGCCAGCAGTCTTCGGGGGACTAATGAGCAGTTCTTC. Protein: CASSLRGTNEQFF.